This T cell receptor beta chain derives from a study of cytomegalovirus exposure and HLA in healthy donors. Study outcomes and limitations: CMV antigen specificity was confirmed in vitro for a few CMV-associated chains. Usually a TCR sequence was rare, but some public TCRs were found in many donors. Among TCR beta chains, those listed as cytomegalovirus-associated numbered around 180.

A single count supports this clone. The antigen is not known. This CDR3 region has 14 residues. From germline, CDR1 is SGHDT and CDR2 YYEEEE. V was shortened by 7 bases and J by 2 bases, with 15 bases between the two germline ends. The protocol was immunoSEQ multiplex PCR, while the TCRdb copy is restricted to in-frame clones and leaves out a portion. The sample lists about 130,000 clones; about nine tenths were seen once. This chain links TRBV5-6 with TRBJ1-2; no clear D gene. The sample comprised PBMCs. The receptor's source is a man younger than 40 in good health and CMV-seronegative. This chain's CDR3 is CASAGQAYNYGYTF. CDR3 sequence (DNA): TGTGCCAGCGCTGGTCAGGCTTACAACTATGGCTACACCTTC.